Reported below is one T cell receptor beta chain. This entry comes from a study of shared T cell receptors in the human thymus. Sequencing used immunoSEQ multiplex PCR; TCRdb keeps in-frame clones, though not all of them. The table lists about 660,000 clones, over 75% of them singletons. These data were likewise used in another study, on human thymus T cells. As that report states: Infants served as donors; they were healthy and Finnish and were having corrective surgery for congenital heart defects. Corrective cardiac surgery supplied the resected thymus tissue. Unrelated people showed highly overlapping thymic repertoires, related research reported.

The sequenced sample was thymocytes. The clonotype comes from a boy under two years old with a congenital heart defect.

The DNA for the CDR3 is TGTGCCACCAGCAGACCTAGACAGGGGGGGACGGGAGGGCCTCGCAATGAGCAGTTCTTC. Translation: CATSRPRQGGTGGPRNEQFF. This sequence joins TRBV15 and TRBJ2-1, with TRBD1 as a possible D gene (9 bases). From germline, CDR1 is LNHNV and CDR2 YYDKDF (reference sequence). The CDR3 consists of 20 residues. Trimming left V 2 bases short and J 6 bases short, with 29 bases between.